This TCR beta chain was recovered during a study of control samples from healthy donors and cancer patients. CDR3 size: 15 residues. V was cut by 3 bases and J by 7 bases, with 15 bases left in between. CDR1 is LNHNV and CDR2 is YYDKDF in the germline V gene (reference sequence). This clone was found a few times. This table comes from immunoSEQ multiplex PCR, and its TCRdb copy is limited to in-frame clones, with some not included. The data hold around 250,000 clones, with approximately 80% observed a single time. The specimen sequenced was PBMCs. This sequence was found in an older woman with lung cancer. This sequence joins TRBV15 and TRBJ1-4; D possibly corresponds to TRBD1 (5 bases). The CDR3 DNA is TGTGCCACCAGCAGGGAGACCAGGGTCGGTGAAAAACTGTTTTTT. Translating it yields CATSRETRVGEKLFF.